One and the same sample provided the 23 T cell receptor beta chains below, sequenced in a study of blood T cell repertoires in COVID-19. Only in-frame clones appear in the TCRdb table, and some are missing; sequencing was by immunoSEQ multiplex PCR. This sample has 200,000 to 250,000 clones; around 86% occur once, and the top ten carry roughly 10%. The sample taken for sequencing was peripheral blood. The receptors shown here come from a woman in her forties or fifties with COVID-19, enrolled during active disease.

The chain uses TRBV11-3 and TRBJ2-1; TRBD2 agrees at 8 bases. V was clipped by 1 base and J by 7 bases; unmatched bases: 6. This CDR3 contains 15 residues. Germline loops: CDR1 SGHNT, CDR2 YENEEA. CDR3 coding DNA: TGTGCCAGCAGCTTAGGACGGACTAGCCTGAATGAGCAGTTCTTC. Its translation: CASSLGRTSLNEQFF.

The chain has TRBV7-2 and TRBJ2-7; the D gene is possibly TRBD2 (7 bases). CDR1 and CDR2 from the germline V gene are SGHTA and FQGNSA. CDR3 size: 15 residues. Trimming pared 2 bases from V and 0 bases from J, leaving 11 bases between. The CDR3 DNA is TGTGCCAGCAGCTTAACAGGGAGGGACTCCTACGAGCAGTACTTC. Its translation is CASSLTGRDSYEQYF.

This clone has a single count. V usage is TRBV4-3 and J usage is TRBJ1-2; 7 nucleotides agree with TRBD1. Germline V CDR1 and CDR2: LGHNA, YSLEER. This CDR3 spans 17 amino acids. J gave up 0 bases and V 3 bases, and 10 bases lay outside the gene matches. CDR3 sequence (DNA): TGCGCCAGCAGCCACCGACAGGGCCCGCTTTCTAACTATGGCTACACCTTC. The encoded protein is CASSHRQGPLSNYGYTF.

The chain uses TRBV15 and TRBJ2-3; 7 nucleotides line up with TRBD2. The CDR3 has 16 amino acids. V trimming: 3 bases; J trimming: 4 bases; junction bases outside the gene matches: 10. Germline lookup yields CDR1 LNHNV and CDR2 YYDKDF (reference sequence). The CDR3, as DNA: TGTGCCACCAGCAGGGTTGGACGGGGGGTGGCAGATACGCAGTATTTT. The encoded protein is CATSRVGRGVADTQYF.

This CDR3 is CASSSGNGYTF. In DNA, the CDR3 is TGTGCCAGCAGTTCAGGGAATGGCTACACCTTC. J is TRBJ1-2 and V is TRBV27, with D perhaps matching TRBD1 (5 bases). The V gene's germline CDR1 is MNHEY and CDR2 SMNVEV (reference sequence). Trimming left V 4 bases short and J 6 bases short, with 6 bases between. This CDR3 region has 11 residues.

The chain uses TRBV6-5 and TRBJ2-5; TRBD1 might be the D (6 bases). Trimming stripped 9 bases from V and 5 bases from J, with 19 bases between. Germline CDR1 and CDR2: MNHEY and SVGAGI. There are 14 residues in the CDR3. The CDR3 here is CASYRQAVGETQYF. CDR3 coding DNA: TGTGCCAGTTACCGACAGGCGGTGGGCGAGACCCAGTACTTC.

V and J are TRBV3-1 (or the pseudogene TRBV3-2) and TRBJ1-3, with D unresolved. There are 15 residues in the CDR3. The germline V gene encodes CDR1 LGHDT and CDR2 YNNKEL (reference sequence). V lost 1 base and J 4 bases, leaving 11 bases between the germline ends. CDR3 nucleotide sequence: TGTGCCAGCAGCCAAGGGCGGGGTTGGGGAAACACCATATATTTT. It specifies CASSQGRGWGNTIYF.

The rearrangement joins TRBV13 to TRBJ1-6, with 10 bases identical to TRBD1. Germline V gene data show CDR1 as PRHDT and CDR2 as FYEKMQ (reference sequence). The CDR3 has 13 residues. V lost 5 bases to trimming and J lost 10 bases; unmatched junction nucleotides: 2. CDR3 nucleotides: TGTGCCAGCAGCACGGGACAGGGGTCACCCCTCCACTTT. Its protein is CASSTGQGSPLHF.

The V call is TRBV5-1, the J call TRBJ2-2; D may be TRBD1 (5 bases). Germline CDR1 reads SGHRS; CDR2 reads YFSETQ. The CDR3 has 15 residues. Trimming shortened V by 1 base and J by 5 bases, and 12 bases separated the two germline ends. CDR3 nucleotides: TGCGCCAGCAGCTTGAATAGGGGAAGTACCGGGGAGCTGTTTTTT. It specifies CASSLNRGSTGELFF.

The chain links TRBV14 to TRBJ1-6; a possible D gene is TRBD1 (5 bases). Trimming cost V 5 bases and J 5 bases, with 16 bases left between them. There are 16 residues in the CDR3. The germline V gene encodes CDR1 SGHDN and CDR2 FVKESK. CDR3 amino acids: CASSGIAGRHNSPLHF. As DNA, the CDR3 is TGTGCCAGCAGCGGCATTGCGGGGCGCCATAATTCACCCCTCCACTTT.

The rearrangement uses TRBV5-1 and TRBJ1-2; possibly TRBD1 for D (5 bases). Germline CDR1 is SGHRS and CDR2 is YFSETQ. Trimming pared 2 bases from V and 0 bases from J, leaving 11 bases between. The CDR3 length is 15 residues. The CDR3: CASSFGAGPNYGYTF. The CDR3 nucleotides read TGCGCCAGCAGCTTTGGGGCAGGACCTAACTATGGCTACACCTTC.

This clone appeared once. The rearrangement joins TRBV6-2 or TRBV6-3 to TRBJ2-7; D remains ambiguous. There are 13 residues in the CDR3. The V gene lost 4 bases and the J gene lost 3 bases, with 10 bases spanning the gap. The germline V gene has CDR1 MNHEY and CDR2 SVGEGT. In nucleotides, the CDR3 is TGTGCCAGCAGTTTGGCCAAATTCTACGAGCAGTACTTC. The encoded protein is CASSLAKFYEQYF.

The chain couples TRBV9 to TRBJ2-2; D remains unclear. This CDR3 spans 13 amino acids. Germline V gene data show CDR1 as SGDLS and CDR2 as YYNGEE. V lost 1 base and J 6 bases, leaving 7 bases between the germline ends. The chain's CDR3 is CASSVSESGELFF. The DNA for the CDR3 is TGTGCCAGCAGCGTAAGCGAATCCGGGGAGCTGTTTTTT.

V usage is TRBV27 and J usage is TRBJ1-2; 8 bases are a match to TRBD1. The CDR3 covers 15 residues. Germline V gene data show CDR1 as MNHEY and CDR2 as SMNVEV (reference sequence). The junction had 8 bases not matched to a gene; V was cut back by 4 bases and J by 4 bases. CDR3 sequence reads: CASSWSTGTGYGYTF. The CDR3 DNA reads as TGTGCCAGCAGTTGGTCCACAGGGACAGGCTATGGCTACACCTTC.

CDR3 region: CASSESGWTGGNTEAFF. The CDR3 DNA reads TGCGCCAGCAGTGAGTCGGGATGGACAGGGGGGAATACTGAAGCTTTCTTT. The chain carries TRBV10-2 and TRBJ1-1, with TRBD1 identical over 10 bases. The CDR3 length is 17 residues. Trimming took 0 bases from V and 5 from J; bases not matched to a gene: 9. Looked up from germline, CDR1 is WSHSY and CDR2 is SAAADI.

CDR3 nucleotides: TGTGCCAGCAGCTTGGCCCCCCAGGGTGGCTACACCTTC. This sequence encodes CASSLAPQGGYTF. The chain couples TRBV5-5 to TRBJ1-2, with TRBD1 as a possible D gene (5 bases). Germline CDR1 SGHKS, CDR2 YYEKEE (reference sequence). V gave up 0 bases and J gave up 7 bases, with 10 bases separating them. The length of the CDR3 is 13 residues.

The V gene is TRBV19, the J gene TRBJ2-5, with 7 bases identical to TRBD2. V shed 1 base, J shed 2 bases, and the junction held 4 bases outside the gene matches. This CDR3 spans 15 amino acids. Germline V gene sequence: CDR1 LNHDA, CDR2 SQIVND (reference sequence). Here the CDR3 reads CASSIGGGWQETQYF. The CDR3 DNA reads as TGTGCCAGTAGTATAGGCGGGGGTTGGCAAGAGACCCAGTACTTC.

The gene calls are TRBV7-9 and TRBJ1-1; weak D call: TRBD1 (6 bases). V was shortened by 8 bases and J by 0 bases, with 13 bases between the two germline ends. CDR3 size: 14 residues. In germline, CDR1 is SEHNR, CDR2 FQNEAQ (reference sequence). The CDR3 coding sequence is TGTGCCAGCTATCAGACAGGCATGAACACTGAAGCTTTCTTT. It translates to CASYQTGMNTEAFF.

The V gene is TRBV30, the J gene TRBJ1-2; D might be TRBD1 (5 bases). V was cut by 5 bases and J by 4 bases, with 14 bases left in between. The CDR3 covers 13 residues. Looked up from germline, CDR1 is GTSNPN and CDR2 is SVGIG (reference sequence). CDR3 protein: CAWEDTTLYGYTF. CDR3 sequence (DNA): TGTGCCTGGGAGGACACAACCCTCTATGGCTACACCTTC.

This sequence joins TRBV9 and TRBJ1-1; TRBD1 might be the D (5 bases). The CDR3 runs to 13 residues. V gave up 4 bases and J gave up 6 bases, with 13 bases separating them. Germline V CDR1 and CDR2: SGDLS, YYNGEE. The CDR3 is CASSPTGVAEAFF. CDR3 sequence (DNA): TGTGCCAGCAGCCCCACGGGGGTCGCTGAAGCTTTCTTT.

The chain recombines TRBV27 with TRBJ2-5; 16 nucleotides align to TRBD2. The germline gives CDR1 MNHEY, CDR2 SMNVEV (reference sequence). The CDR3 loop spans 17 amino acids. The V gene end was trimmed by 5 bases and the J gene end by 4 bases; junction bases not matched to a gene: 7. The CDR3 loop is CASSPGLAGGPGETQYF. The CDR3 coding sequence is TGTGCCAGCAGTCCGGGACTAGCGGGGGGGCCGGGAGAGACCCAGTACTTC.

This chain joins TRBV5-6 and TRBJ2-5, with 11 bases that match TRBD1. CDR1 and CDR2 (germline): SGHDT, YYEEEE. J gave up 4 bases and V 1 base, and 9 bases lay outside the gene matches. The CDR3 is 17 amino acids. This chain's CDR3 is CASSLTWGTGGRETQYF. DNA for the CDR3: TGTGCCAGCAGCTTGACCTGGGGGACAGGGGGACGAGAGACCCAGTACTTC.

The chain employs TRBV7-2 and TRBJ2-3, with D perhaps matching TRBD2 (6 bases). In germline, CDR1 is SGHTA, CDR2 FQGNSA. The length of the CDR3 is 15 residues. The V and J ends lost 3 bases and 6 bases respectively, with 16 bases between them. This CDR3 is CASSFTSLLRDTQYF. In DNA form, the CDR3 reads TGTGCCAGCAGCTTTACTAGCCTCCTTCGGGATACGCAGTATTTT.